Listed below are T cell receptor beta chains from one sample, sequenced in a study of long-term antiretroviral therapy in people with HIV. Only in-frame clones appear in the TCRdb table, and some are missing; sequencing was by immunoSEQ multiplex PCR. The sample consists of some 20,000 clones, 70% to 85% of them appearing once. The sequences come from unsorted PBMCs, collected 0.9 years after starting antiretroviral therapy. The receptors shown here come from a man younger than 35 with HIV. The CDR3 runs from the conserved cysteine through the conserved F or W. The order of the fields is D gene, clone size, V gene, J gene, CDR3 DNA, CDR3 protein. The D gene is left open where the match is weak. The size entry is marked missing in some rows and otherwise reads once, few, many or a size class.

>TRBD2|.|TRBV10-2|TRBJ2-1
TGCGCCAGCAGGGCCACACTAGCGGGGGGGTATGAGCAGTTCTTC
CASRATLAGGYEQFF
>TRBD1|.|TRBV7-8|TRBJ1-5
TGTGCCAGCAGCTTAGATCGGACAGGAGGGGATCAGCCCCAGCATTTT
CASSLDRTGGDQPQHF
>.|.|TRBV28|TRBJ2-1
TGTGCCAGCAGGGAGGGGTGGGATGAGCAGTTCTTC
CASREGWDEQFF
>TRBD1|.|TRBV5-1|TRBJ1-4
TGCGCCAGCAGCTTGGATTGGACAGGGGGGGATGAAAAACTGTTTTTT
CASSLDWTGGDEKLFF
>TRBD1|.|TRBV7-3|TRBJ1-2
TGTGCCAGCAGCCCCCCGACAGGGGGCTACTATGGCTACACCTTC
CASSPPTGGYYGYTF
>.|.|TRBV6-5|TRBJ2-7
TGTGCCAGCAGACCCACCATCGACGGGTACGAGCAGTACTTC
CASRPTIDGYEQYF
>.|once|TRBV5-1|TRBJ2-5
TGCGCCAGCAGCTTGGGGGCTGGAGGGTTCGAGACCCAGTACTTC
CASSLGAGGFETQYF
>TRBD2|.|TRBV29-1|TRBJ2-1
TGCAGCGTTGAAACTAGCGGGATTTCCACCTACAATGAGCAGTTCTTC
CSVETSGISTYNEQFF
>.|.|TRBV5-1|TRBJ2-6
TGCGCCAGCACCGCCAGCGGTTGGGGAGCTGGGGCCAACGTCCTGACTTTC
CASTASGWGAGANVLTF
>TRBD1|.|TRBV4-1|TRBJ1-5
TGCGCCAGCAGCCAGCAGGGGGGGCCCCAGCATTTT
CASSQQGGPQHF
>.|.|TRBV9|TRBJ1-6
TGTGCCAGCAGCGTATCCTCAGACAGGAGGTCACCCCTCCACTTT
CASSVSSDRRSPLHF
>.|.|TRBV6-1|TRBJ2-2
TGTGCCAGCAGTGAAGGGCAGGGTATGAGCGGGGAGCTGTTTTTT
CASSEGQGMSGELFF
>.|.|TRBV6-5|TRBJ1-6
TGTGCCAGCAGTGGCAGGGAATATTCACCCCTCCACTTT
CASSGREYSPLHF
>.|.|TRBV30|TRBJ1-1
TGTGCCTGGAGTAGGGGTGAAGCTTTCTTT
CAWSRGEAFF
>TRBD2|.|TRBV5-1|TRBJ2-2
TGCGCCAGCAGCTTGGACGGGGGGGCCGTGACCGGGGAGCTGTTTTTT
CASSLDGGAVTGELFF
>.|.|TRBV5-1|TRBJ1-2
TGCGCCAGCAGCCCTGAGGGCCCCCGCGATTCGGATGGCTACACCTTC
CASSPEGPRDSDGYTF
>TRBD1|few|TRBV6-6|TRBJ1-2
TGTGCGGTCCCGGGACAGGGACTGAGAGGCTACACCTTC
CAVPGQGLRGYTF
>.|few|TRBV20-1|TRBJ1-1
TGCAGTGCTAGTGAAAACACTGAAGCTTTCTTT
CSASENTEAFF
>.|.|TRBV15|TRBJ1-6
TGTGCCACCAGCAGAAGGGAGATCTATAATTCACCCCTCCACTTT
CATSRREIYNSPLHF
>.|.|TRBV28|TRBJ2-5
TGTGCCAGCAGTTCAACCCGCGCCGAGTACTTC
CASSSTRAEYF
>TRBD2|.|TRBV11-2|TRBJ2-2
TGTGCCAGCAGCCCGACGGGGGGATCGGGGGAGCTGTTTTTT
CASSPTGGSGELFF
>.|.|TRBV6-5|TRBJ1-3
TGTGCCAGCAGTTACAACAGGAACTCTGGAAACACCATATATTTT
CASSYNRNSGNTIYF
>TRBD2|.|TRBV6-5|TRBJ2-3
TGTGCCAGCAGTTTAGCGGGGGGCCTGGCAGATACGCAGTATTTT
CASSLAGGLADTQYF
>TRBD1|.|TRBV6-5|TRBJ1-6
TGTGCCAGCAGTTCCAGGACAGGGTATAATTCACCCCTCCACTTT
CASSSRTGYNSPLHF
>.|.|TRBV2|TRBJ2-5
TGTGCCAGCAGTGAGAGGGGGACGAGGGAGACCCAGTACTTC
CASSERGTRETQYF
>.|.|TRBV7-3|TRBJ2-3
TGTGCCAGCAATGATGGAGGTGGCTCGTACACAGATACGCAGTATTTT
CASNDGGGSYTDTQYF
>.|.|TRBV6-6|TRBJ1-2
TGTGCCAGCACGCTGCTGGCGGCGGATGGCTACACCTTC
CASTLLAADGYTF
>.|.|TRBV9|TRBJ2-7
TGTGCCAGCCTAGGATCCCCGTATGGGCAGTACTTC
CASLGSPYGQYF
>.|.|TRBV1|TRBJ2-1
TGCACCAGCAGCCAAGAAGGATTAGCGGGGGCCCGAGTACCCAATGAGCAGTTCTTC
CTSSQEGLAGARVPNEQFF
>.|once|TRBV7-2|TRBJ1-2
TGTGCCAGCACCCGCGCAGGGAAACAGGGCTACACCTTC
CASTRAGKQGYTF
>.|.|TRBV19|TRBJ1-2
TGTGCCAGTAGACGTGCCGACAACTATGGCTACACCTTC
CASRRADNYGYTF
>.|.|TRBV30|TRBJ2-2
TGTGCCTGGACCACCTTAGAAACCCTTCCCACCGGGGAGCTGTTTTTT
CAWTTLETLPTGELFF
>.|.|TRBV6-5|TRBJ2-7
TGTGCCAGCAGTTACGTCACCGGGACACCGGCCGGCGAGCAGTACTTC
CASSYVTGTPAGEQYF
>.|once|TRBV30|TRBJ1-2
TGTGCCTGGAGTGTAAGGGGGGTACTCTATGGCTACACCTTC
CAWSVRGVLYGYTF
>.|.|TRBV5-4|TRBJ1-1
TGTGCCAGCAGGCGGGACACCTCGAACACTGAAGCTTTCTTT
CASRRDTSNTEAFF
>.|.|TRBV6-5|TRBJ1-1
TGTGCCAGCAGCTCGGGTGTCACTGAAGCTTTCTTT
CASSSGVTEAFF
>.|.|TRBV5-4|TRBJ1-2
TGTGGCAGCAGCTTGGTCCCGTCTAACTATGGCTACACCTTC
CGSSLVPSNYGYTF
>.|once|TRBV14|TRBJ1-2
TGTGCCAGCAGCCAAGTGGCAAGCTATAGCTACACCTTC
CASSQVASYSYTF
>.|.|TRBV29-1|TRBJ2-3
TGCAGCGTTGGAGGGACACTGACTAGCACAGATACGCAGTATTTT
CSVGGTLTSTDTQYF
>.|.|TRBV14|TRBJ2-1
TGTGCCAGCAGCCAAAAGGGACCATACAATGAGCAGTTCTTC
CASSQKGPYNEQFF
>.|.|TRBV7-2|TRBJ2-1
TGTGCCAGCAGCTTACTGACCAGGACCCATGAGCAGTTCTTC
CASSLLTRTHEQFF
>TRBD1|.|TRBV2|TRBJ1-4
TGTGCCAGCAGTGAATCAGTCGGCAGGGGGAATGAAAAACTGTTTTTT
CASSESVGRGNEKLFF
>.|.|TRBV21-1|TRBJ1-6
TGTGCCAGCAGGGACTGTCCGCGGGATTCACCCCTCCACTTT
CASRDCPRDSPLHF
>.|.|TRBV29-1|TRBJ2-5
TGCAGCTGCTGGGGGGGGCGAGAGACCCAGTACTTC
CSCWGGRETQYF
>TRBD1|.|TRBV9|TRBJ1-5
TGTGCCAGCAGCACAGGACAGGGCAACAGTCAGCCCCAGCATTTT
CASSTGQGNSQPQHF